The 23 T cell receptor beta chains below were found in one sample sequenced in a study of T-cell memory formation after mild COVID-19. Via MiXCR, TCRdb re-called the 5' RACE reads, giving one row per CDR3 protein. The profile shows about 410,000 distinct CDR3 sequences, 23% of them singletons. The material sequenced was PBMCs or a T cell subset sorted from them (not recorded which). These receptors all come from an adult woman who had mild COVID-19 (a few samples of this study predate the infection). Cell type and time point are not known.

The V and J genes are TRBV20-1 and TRBJ2-5; no firm D call. Trimming shortened V by 3 bases and J by 4 bases, and 15 bases separated the two germline ends. CDR1 is DFQATT, CDR2 SNEGSKA, per germline (reference sequence). The CDR3 extends over 14 amino acids. CDR3 region: CSASLMGKRETQYF. For the CDR3, the DNA is TGCAGTGCTAGTCTCATGGGGAAACGAGAGACCCAGTACTTC.

This clonotype was seen more than once but under ten times. The genes are TRBV4-2 and TRBJ1-2, with 8 bases aligning to TRBD1. The length of the CDR3 is 15 residues. The germline V gene encodes CDR1 LGHNA and CDR2 YNFKEQ. V lost 4 bases, J lost 3 bases, and 7 bases stayed unmatched. The CDR3 protein is CASSPPTGAYYGYTF. DNA for the CDR3: TGTGCCAGCAGCCCCCCGACAGGGGCTTACTATGGCTACACCTTC.

This chain links TRBV7-9 with TRBJ1-5; D unclear. Trimming cost V 1 base and J 7 bases, with 17 bases left between them. Germline V gene lookup returns CDR1 SEHNR and CDR2 FQNEAQ (reference sequence). The CDR3 runs 16 residues. CDR3 residues: CASSLEVGEIRQPQHF. In nucleotides, the CDR3 is TGTGCCAGCAGCTTAGAGGTGGGTGAAATCAGACAGCCCCAGCATTTT.

This clonotype has only one observation. The rearrangement uses TRBV24-1 and TRBJ2-5; no reliable D call. Germline CDR1 reads KGHDR; CDR2 reads SFDVKD. The CDR3 length is 13 residues. Trimming removed 3 bases at V and 5 bases at J, with 9 bases between. The CDR3 protein is CATSDPEKETQYF. In DNA form, the CDR3 reads TGTGCCACCAGTGATCCCGAAAAGGAGACCCAGTACTTC.

The rearrangement uses TRBV20-1 and TRBJ2-5; tentative D call: TRBD1 (5 bases). V dropped 1 base and J dropped 4 bases, with 10 bases sitting between them. This CDR3 is built from 13 residues. The germline V gene encodes CDR1 DFQATT and CDR2 SNEGSKA (reference sequence). DNA for the CDR3: TGCAGTGCTAGAGGACAGTCATTAGAGACCCAGTACTTC. Translated, it gives CSARGQSLETQYF.

The gene calls are TRBV6-5 and TRBJ2-7; D is possibly TRBD1 (5 bases). V lost 2 bases to trimming and J lost 5 bases, with 13 bases between them. CDR3 length equals 14 residues. Germline CDR1 and CDR2: MNHEY and SVGAGI. The CDR3 here is CASSYLGQVHEQYF. In DNA, the CDR3 is TGTGCCAGCAGTTACCTCGGACAAGTTCACGAGCAGTACTTC.

This chain uses TRBV5-1 with TRBJ1-1; 10 bases line up with TRBD1. Germline-derived CDR1 and CDR2 are SGHRS and YFSETQ. The V segment lost 3 bases and the J segment 1 base; nucleotides outside the gene matches: 9. The CDR3 is 17 residues long. In nucleotides, the CDR3 is TGCGCCAGCAGCTCCCCGACAGGGGGCGAGGGGAACACTGAAGCTTTCTTT. Its translation: CASSSPTGGEGNTEAFF.

This clonotype has just a few counts. The rearrangement links TRBV20-1 to TRBJ1-5; D is unclear. The V end was cut by 5 bases, the J end by 12 bases, with 23 bases between. Germline CDR1 is DFQATT and CDR2 is SNEGSKA (reference sequence). CDR3 length equals 14 residues. For the CDR3, the DNA is TGCAGTGCTCAGAAAGACCAGAAGGTCATAGTCCAGCATTTT. This codes for CSAQKDQKVIVQHF.

This clonotype has only a few counts. The chain combines TRBV5-5 with TRBJ2-1; perhaps TRBD2 as D (6 bases). The CDR3 sequence is 13 residues long. The V end was cut by 1 base, the J end by 8 bases, with 10 bases between. Germline V CDR1 and CDR2: SGHKS, YYEKEE (reference sequence). CDR3 region: CASSLSLAYEQFF. Here the CDR3 DNA reads TGTGCCAGCAGCTTGAGCCTAGCGTATGAGCAGTTCTTC.

This clonotype was observed many times. The chain has TRBV5-6 and TRBJ2-7; TRBD2 matches 9 bases. CDR3 length: 15 residues. In germline, CDR1 is SGHDT, CDR2 YYEEEE. After removal of 4 bases from V and 7 bases from J, the junction contained 12 bases not matched to a gene. The CDR3 sequence is CASSRRRLADLEQYF. CDR3 DNA sequence: TGTGCCAGCAGCCGTCGGAGACTAGCGGACCTTGAGCAGTACTTC.

This clonotype has more than one count but fewer than ten. The genes are TRBV30 and TRBJ2-1, with 8 bases fitting TRBD1. The CDR3 length is 15 residues. Germline loops: CDR1 GTSNPN, CDR2 SVGIG (reference sequence). V shed 2 bases, J shed 8 bases, and the junction held 11 bases outside the gene matches. The CDR3 DNA sequence: TGTGCCTGGAGTCCCTCGGGCAGGGGGCAGCATGAGCAGTTCTTC. It codes for CAWSPSGRGQHEQFF. Full variable domain (missing parts from reference TRBV30 and TRBJ2-1): SQTIHQWPATLVQPVGSPLSLECTVEGTSNPNLYWYRQAAGRGLQLLFYSVGIGQISSEVPQNLSASRPQDRQFILSSKKLLLSDSGFYLCAWSPSGRGQHEQFFGPGTRLTVL.

This clonotype has just a few counts. The rearrangement uses TRBV7-9 and TRBJ1-1; tentatively, D is TRBD1 (5 bases). Germline CDR1 and CDR2: SEHNR and FQNEAQ (reference sequence). V lost 5 bases and J lost 7, with 8 bases in between. The CDR3 runs to 11 residues. DNA for the CDR3: TGTGCCAGCAGCCGGGGCTATGAAGCTTTCTTT. It encodes CASSRGYEAFF.

The chain uses TRBV20-1 and TRBJ2-3; 7 nucleotides agree with TRBD1. The CDR3 is 13 residues long. Trimming took 6 bases from V and 7 from J; bases not matched to a gene: 10. In germline, CDR1 is DFQATT, CDR2 SNEGSKA (reference sequence). The DNA for the CDR3 is TGCAGTGCCACTGGGACAGCCTTTTATACGCAGTATTTT. It yields the protein CSATGTAFYTQYF.

V usage is TRBV5-5 and J usage is TRBJ2-1, with 9 bases matching TRBD1. The CDR3 runs to 15 residues. The trim removed 0 bases at V and 7 bases at J, leaving 5 bases unmatched. Germline V gives CDR1 SGHKS, CDR2 YYEKEE (reference sequence). The CDR3 is CASSLATGGWNEQFF. The DNA for the CDR3 is TGTGCCAGCAGCTTGGCGACAGGGGGGTGGAATGAGCAGTTCTTC. The full variable domain, completed using reference TRBV5-5 and TRBJ2-1, is DAGVTQSPTHLIKTRGQQVTLRCSPISGHKSVSWYQQVLGQGPQFIFQYYEKEERGRGNFPDRFSARQFPNYSSELNVNALLLGDSALYLCASSLATGGWNEQFFGPGTRLTVL.

This clonotype turned up a few times. The chain recombines TRBV5-1 with TRBJ2-7; no clear D gene. Trimming shortened V by 0 bases and J by 6 bases, and 7 bases separated the two germline ends. The CDR3 extends over 12 amino acids. The germline V gene has CDR1 SGHRS and CDR2 YFSETQ. In nucleotides, the CDR3 is TGCGCCAGCAGCTTGGGAAGGAGCGAGCAGTACTTC. Its translation is CASSLGRSEQYF.

J is TRBJ2-1 and V is TRBV7-6; D gene uncertain. The CDR3 length is 14 residues. The V end was cut by 4 bases, the J end by 5 bases, with 12 bases between. Germline CDR1 is SGHVS and CDR2 is FNYEAQ. The CDR3 coding sequence is TGTGCCAGCAGCTACACCGCAGGAGACAATGAGCAGTTCTTC. Amino acid sequence: CASSYTAGDNEQFF.

V and J are TRBV18 and TRBJ2-7, with 8 bases lining up with TRBD2. The germline V gene has CDR1 KGHSH and CDR2 LQKENI. V lost 0 bases to trimming and J lost 1 base; unmatched junction nucleotides: 5. This CDR3 spans 16 amino acids. CDR3: CASSPPIAGTSYEQYF. CDR3 DNA sequence: TGTGCCAGCTCACCACCGATAGCGGGGACTTCCTACGAGCAGTACTTC. Drawing the rest from reference TRBV18 and TRBJ2-7, the complete variable domain is NAGVMQNPRHLVRRRGQEARLRCSPMKGHSHVYWYRQLPEEGLKFMVYLQKENIIDESGMPKERFSAEFPKEGPSILRIQQVVRGDSAAYFCASSPPIAGTSYEQYFGPGTRLTVT.

J is TRBJ2-7 and V is TRBV11-2; 10 bases agree with TRBD2. This CDR3 spans 16 amino acids. Germline V gives CDR1 SGHAT, CDR2 FQNNGV. J was trimmed by 0 bases and V by 5 bases; bases with no gene match: 7. CDR3 amino acids: CASSIGLADTSYEQYF. CDR3 DNA sequence: TGTGCCAGCAGCATAGGACTAGCGGACACCTCCTACGAGCAGTACTTC.

V usage is TRBV7-3 and J usage is TRBJ1-2, with 9 nucleotides matching TRBD1. Germline lookup yields CDR1 SGHTA and CDR2 FQGTGA. The CDR3 has 13 amino acids. The J segment lost 7 bases and the V segment lost 2 bases, leaving 2 bases of the junction unmatched. This CDR3 reads CASSLGTGTGYTF. DNA of the CDR3: TGTGCCAGCAGCTTAGGGACAGGGACTGGCTACACCTTC.

This clonotype has only a few counts. The genes are TRBV7-2 and TRBJ1-5, with a possible D match to TRBD1 (6 bases). Germline assignment: CDR1 SGHTA and CDR2 FQGNSA. V gave up 5 bases and J gave up 7 bases, with 12 bases separating them. The CDR3 is made up of 13 amino acids. The CDR3 sequence is CASSPGVRQPQHF. In DNA, the CDR3 is TGTGCCAGCAGCCCAGGGGTCAGGCAGCCCCAGCATTTT.

This clonotype has just a few counts. A read error may explain this, as a much larger clone is one base away. V and J are TRBV12-3 or TRBV12-4 and TRBJ2-1; no clear D. This CDR3 spans 11 amino acids. Deletions cut 7 bases from V and 4 bases from J, with 5 bases between. The CDR3, as DNA: TGTGCCAGCACCTTATACAATGAGCAGTTCTTC. Translated, it gives CASTLYNEQFF.

The chain combines TRBV25-1 with TRBJ1-4; D is perhaps TRBD1 (6 bases). The germline V gene encodes CDR1 MGHDK and CDR2 SYGVNS. This CDR3 is 14 amino acids long. The germline V and J ends were trimmed by 3 bases and 8 bases, with 13 bases remaining between them. Here the CDR3 DNA reads TGTGCCAGCAGTGAGCAGGGGATCAGGGAAAAACTGTTTTTT. It specifies CASSEQGIREKLFF.

The CDR3 loop reads CASRKVPSAGANVLTF. The CDR3 nucleotides read TGCGCCAGCAGGAAAGTCCCATCTGCTGGGGCCAACGTCCTGACTTTC. The rearrangement uses TRBV4-1 and TRBJ2-6; D not resolved. The ends were cut back, 6 bases at V and 2 bases at J, with 14 bases in the middle. Germline values: CDR1 MGHRA, CDR2 YSYEKL. The CDR3 totals 16 residues.